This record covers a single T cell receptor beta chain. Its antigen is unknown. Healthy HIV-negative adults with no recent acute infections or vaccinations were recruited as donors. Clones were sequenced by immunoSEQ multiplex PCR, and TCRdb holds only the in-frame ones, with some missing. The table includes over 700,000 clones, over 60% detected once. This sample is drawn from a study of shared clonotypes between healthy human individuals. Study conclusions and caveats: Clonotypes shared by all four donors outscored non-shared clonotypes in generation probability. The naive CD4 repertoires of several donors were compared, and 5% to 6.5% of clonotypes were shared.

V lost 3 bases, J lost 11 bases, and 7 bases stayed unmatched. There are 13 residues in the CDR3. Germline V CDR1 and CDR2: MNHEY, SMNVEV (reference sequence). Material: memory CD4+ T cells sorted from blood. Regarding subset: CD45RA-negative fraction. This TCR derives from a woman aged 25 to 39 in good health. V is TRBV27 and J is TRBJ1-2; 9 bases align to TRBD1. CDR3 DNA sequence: TGTGCCAGCAGTTTGAGGACAGGGGTAAAATACACCTTC. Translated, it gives CASSLRTGVKYTF.